This is a list of T cell receptor beta chains from one sample in a study of blood T cell repertoires in COVID-19. Sequencing was performed with immunoSEQ multiplex PCR; in TCRdb, only in-frame clones are kept and a portion is missing. This sample has around 120,000 clones, with roughly nine tenths found just once. The specimen was peripheral blood. Source of these receptors: a man in his forties or fifties with active COVID-19. CDR3s include the opening cysteine and the closing phenylalanine or tryptophan.

CDR3 length: 13
V gene: TRBV7-9
CDR3 protein: CASSLIVGQQQYF

CDR3 length: 17
V gene: TRBV11-2
CDR3 protein: CASSTAAGTSGEETQYF

CDR3 length: 15
V gene: TRBV30
CDR3 protein: CAWSVQGANNQPQHF

CDR3 length: 13
V gene: TRBV7-9
CDR3 protein: CASSSQRNTEAFF

CDR3 length: 16
V gene: TRBV6-1
CDR3 protein: CASSERTSGPYNEQFF

CDR3 length: 16
V gene: TRBV4-1
CDR3 protein: CASSQDEAVANNEQFF

CDR3 length: 12
V gene: TRBV18
CDR3 protein: CASSRYSDTQYF

CDR3 length: 14
V gene: TRBV18
CDR3 protein: CASSPRTGSETQYF

CDR3 length: 15
V gene: TRBV19
CDR3 protein: CASRGGRVGYNEQFF

CDR3 length: 14
V gene: TRBV18
CDR3 protein: CASSPRREDYGYTF

CDR3 length: 16
V gene: TRBV5-1
CDR3 protein: CASSLEAPTGGDGYTF

CDR3 length: 16
V gene: TRBV7-9
CDR3 protein: CASSLVGRESTDTQYF

CDR3 length: 18
V gene: TRBV12-5
CDR3 protein: CASGLVEEAHRGGDTQYF

CDR3 length: 17
V gene: TRBV12-5
CDR3 protein: CASGLIGLSRLSGEQFF

CDR3 length: 12
V gene: TRBV15
CDR3 protein: CATSSNSGSYTF

CDR3 length: 14
V gene: TRBV29-1
CDR3 protein: CSASGQSHYNEQFF

CDR3 length: 14
V gene: TRBV6-5
CDR3 protein: CASRKAQGNQPQHF

CDR3 length: 16
V gene: TRBV10-3
CDR3 protein: CAISGPSGTRSYEQYF

CDR3 length: 16
V gene: TRBV7-8
CDR3 protein: CASSPPSGSSTDTQYF

CDR3 length: 20
V gene: TRBV7-7
CDR3 protein: CASSLGFSREAFATNEKLFF

CDR3 length: 13
V gene: TRBV11-3
CDR3 protein: CASSLDPQGGYTF

CDR3 length: 14
V gene: TRBV9
CDR3 protein: CASSVAGGPYEQYF

CDR3 length: 13
V gene: TRBV6-5
CDR3 protein: CASSRDSFYEQYF

CDR3 length: 18
V gene: TRBV11-2
CDR3 protein: CASSFLWEGGVDTGELFF

CDR3 length: 15
V gene: TRBV10-1
CDR3 protein: CASSRSTGAQEEQFF

CDR3 length: 14
V gene: TRBV7-2
CDR3 protein: CASSLAMVAGTQYF

CDR3 length: 14
V gene: TRBV7-8
CDR3 protein: CASSGGQLSYEQYF

CDR3 length: 17
V gene: TRBV3-1/TRBV3-2
CDR3 protein: CASSQDDWGQPSDGYTF

CDR3 length: 14
V gene: TRBV2
CDR3 protein: CASSLRPGGETQYF

CDR3 length: 16
V gene: TRBV18
CDR3 protein: CASSPGTRSRYNEQFF

CDR3 length: 12
V gene: TRBV7-9
CDR3 protein: CASSAAGYGYTF

CDR3 length: 14
V gene: TRBV18
CDR3 protein: CASSPGIVVGELFF

CDR3 length: 13
V gene: TRBV3-1/TRBV3-2
CDR3 protein: CASSQGRSGEVFF

CDR3 length: 17
V gene: TRBV29-1
CDR3 protein: CSVEGPNYYSSYNEQFF

CDR3 length: 12
V gene: TRBV6-2/TRBV6-3
CDR3 protein: CASRLMNTEAFF

CDR3 length: 15
V gene: TRBV5-1
CDR3 protein: CASSLGRVPDAEAFF

CDR3 length: 15
V gene: TRBV6-1
CDR3 protein: CASSELPPGDSPLHF

CDR3 length: 14
V gene: TRBV6-4
CDR3 protein: CASSDGTSTDTQYF

CDR3 length: 13
V gene: TRBV3-1/TRBV3-2
CDR3 protein: CASSRMGGYEQYF

CDR3 length: 16
V gene: TRBV5-6
CDR3 protein: CASSKKLAGVRNEQFF